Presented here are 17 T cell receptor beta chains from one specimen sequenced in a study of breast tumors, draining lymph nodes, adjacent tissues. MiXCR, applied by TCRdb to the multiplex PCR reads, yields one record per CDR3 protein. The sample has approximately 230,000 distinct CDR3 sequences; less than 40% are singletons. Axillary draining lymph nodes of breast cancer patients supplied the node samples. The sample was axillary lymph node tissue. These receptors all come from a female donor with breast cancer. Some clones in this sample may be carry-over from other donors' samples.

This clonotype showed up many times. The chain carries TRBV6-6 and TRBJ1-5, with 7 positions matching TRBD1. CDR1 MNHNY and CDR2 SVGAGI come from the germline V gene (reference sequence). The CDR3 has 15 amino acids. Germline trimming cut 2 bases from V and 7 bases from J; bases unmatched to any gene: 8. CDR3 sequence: CASSYSDRVRQPQHF. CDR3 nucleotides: TGTGCCAGCAGTTACAGCGACAGGGTTCGCCAGCCCCAGCATTTT.

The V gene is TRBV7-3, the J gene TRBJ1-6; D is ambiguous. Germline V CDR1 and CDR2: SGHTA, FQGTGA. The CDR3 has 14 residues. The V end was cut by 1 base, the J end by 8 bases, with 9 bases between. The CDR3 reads CASSLRAGDSPLHF. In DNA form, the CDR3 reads TGTGCCAGCAGCTTAAGGGCAGGCGATTCACCCCTCCACTTT. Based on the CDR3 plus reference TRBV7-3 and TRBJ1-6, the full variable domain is GAGVSQTPSNKVTEKGKYVELRCDPISGHTALYWYRQSLGQGPEFLIYFQGTGAADDSGLPNDRFFAVRPEGSVSTLKIQRTERGDSAVYLCASSLRAGDSPLHFGNGTRLTVT.

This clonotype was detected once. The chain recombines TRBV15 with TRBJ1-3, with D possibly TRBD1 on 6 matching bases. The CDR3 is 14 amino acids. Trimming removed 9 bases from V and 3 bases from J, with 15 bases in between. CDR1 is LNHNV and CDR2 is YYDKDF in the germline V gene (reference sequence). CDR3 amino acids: CATKGGGVGNTIYF. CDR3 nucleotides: TGTGCCACTAAAGGGGGGGGGGTTGGAAACACCATATATTTT.

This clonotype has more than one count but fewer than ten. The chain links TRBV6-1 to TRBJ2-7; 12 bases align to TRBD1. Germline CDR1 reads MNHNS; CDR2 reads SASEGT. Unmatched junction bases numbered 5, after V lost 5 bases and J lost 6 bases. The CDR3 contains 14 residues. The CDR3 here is CASSPRDRGREQYF. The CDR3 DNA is TGTGCCAGCAGTCCGCGGGACAGGGGGCGCGAGCAGTACTTC.

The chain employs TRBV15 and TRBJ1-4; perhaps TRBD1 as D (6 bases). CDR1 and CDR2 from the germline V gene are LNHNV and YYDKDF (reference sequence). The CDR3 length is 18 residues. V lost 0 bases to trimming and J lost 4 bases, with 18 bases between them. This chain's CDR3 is CATSRDWLAGGGNEKLFF. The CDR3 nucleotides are TGTGCCACCAGCAGAGATTGGCTAGCGGGAGGGGGTAATGAAAAACTGTTTTTT.

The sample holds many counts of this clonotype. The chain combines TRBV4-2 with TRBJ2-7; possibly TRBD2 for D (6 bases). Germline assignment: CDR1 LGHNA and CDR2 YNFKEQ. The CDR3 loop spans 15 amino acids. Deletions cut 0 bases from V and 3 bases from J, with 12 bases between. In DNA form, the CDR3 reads TGTGCCAGCAGCCAAGATGGGGAGGTGGACTACGAGCAGTACTTC. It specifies CASSQDGEVDYEQYF.

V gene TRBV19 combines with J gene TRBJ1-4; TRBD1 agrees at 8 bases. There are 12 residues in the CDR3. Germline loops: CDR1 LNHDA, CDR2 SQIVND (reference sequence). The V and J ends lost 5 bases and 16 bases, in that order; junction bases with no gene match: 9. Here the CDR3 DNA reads TGTGCCAGTAGTGGGACAGGAGAGTATCAGTTTTTT. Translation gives CASSGTGEYQFF.

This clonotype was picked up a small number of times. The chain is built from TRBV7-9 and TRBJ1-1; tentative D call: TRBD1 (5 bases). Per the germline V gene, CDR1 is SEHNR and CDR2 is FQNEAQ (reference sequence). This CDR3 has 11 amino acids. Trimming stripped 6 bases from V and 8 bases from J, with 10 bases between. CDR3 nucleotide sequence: TGTGCCAGCAGTTCAGGGCCCGAAGCTTTCTTT. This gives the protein CASSSGPEAFF.

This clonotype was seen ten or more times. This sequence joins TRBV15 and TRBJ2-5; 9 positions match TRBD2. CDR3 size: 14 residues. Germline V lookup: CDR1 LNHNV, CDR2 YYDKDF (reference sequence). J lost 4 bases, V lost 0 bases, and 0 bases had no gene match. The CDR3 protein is CATSRERGGETQYF. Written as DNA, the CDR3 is TGTGCCACCAGCAGAGAGCGGGGGGGAGAGACCCAGTACTTC. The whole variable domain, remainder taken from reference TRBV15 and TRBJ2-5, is DAMVIQNPRYQVTQFGKPVTLSCSQTLNHNVMYWYQQKSSQAPKLLFHYYDKDFNNEADTPDNFQSRRPNTSFCFLDIRSPGLGDTAMYLCATSRERGGETQYFGPGTRLLVL.

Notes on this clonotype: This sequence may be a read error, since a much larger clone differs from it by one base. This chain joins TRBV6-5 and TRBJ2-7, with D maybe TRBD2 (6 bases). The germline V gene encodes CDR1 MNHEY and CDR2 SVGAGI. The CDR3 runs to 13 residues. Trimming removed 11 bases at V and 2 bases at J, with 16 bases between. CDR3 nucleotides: TGTGCCGGCACGATTAGCGGACCCTACGAGCAGTACTTC. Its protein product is CAGTISGPYEQYF.

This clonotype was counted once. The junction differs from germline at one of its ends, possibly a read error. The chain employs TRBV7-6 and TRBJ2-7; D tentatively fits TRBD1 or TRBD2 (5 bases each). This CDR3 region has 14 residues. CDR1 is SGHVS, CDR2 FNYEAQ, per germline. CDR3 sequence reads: CTSSLGTYSREQYF. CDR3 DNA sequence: TGTACCAGCAGCTTAGGGACCTACTCTCGCGAGCAGTACTTC.

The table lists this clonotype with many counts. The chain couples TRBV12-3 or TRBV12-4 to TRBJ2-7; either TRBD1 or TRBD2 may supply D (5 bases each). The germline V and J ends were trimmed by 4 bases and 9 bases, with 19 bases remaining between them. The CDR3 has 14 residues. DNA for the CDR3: TGTGCCAGCAGTTCTCCCGGGACCTACTCGAGGCAGTACTTC. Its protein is CASSSPGTYSRQYF.

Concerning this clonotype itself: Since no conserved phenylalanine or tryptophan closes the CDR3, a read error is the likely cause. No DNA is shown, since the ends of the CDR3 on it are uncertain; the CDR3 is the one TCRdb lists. CDR3 region: CAIRTPNTGERMS. The chain uses TRBV24-1 and TRBJ2-2. The germline V gene encodes CDR1 KGHDR and CDR2 SFDVKD. The CDR3 has 13 residues if both end residues are counted.

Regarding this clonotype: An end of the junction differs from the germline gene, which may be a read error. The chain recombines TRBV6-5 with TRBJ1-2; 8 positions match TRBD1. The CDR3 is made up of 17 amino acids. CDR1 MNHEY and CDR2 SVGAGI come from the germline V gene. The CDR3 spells CASSHSAQGALVYGYTF. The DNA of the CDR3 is TGTGCCAGCAGTCACTCCGCGCAGGGGGCGCTTGTCTATGGCTACACCTTC.

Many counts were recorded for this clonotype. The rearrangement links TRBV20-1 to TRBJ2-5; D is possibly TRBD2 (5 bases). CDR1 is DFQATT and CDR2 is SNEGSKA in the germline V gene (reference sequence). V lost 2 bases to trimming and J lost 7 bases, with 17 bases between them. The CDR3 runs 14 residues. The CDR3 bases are TGCAGTGCTAGACATGCGGCTAGCAGAGCGACCCAGTACTTC. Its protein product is CSARHAASRATQYF.

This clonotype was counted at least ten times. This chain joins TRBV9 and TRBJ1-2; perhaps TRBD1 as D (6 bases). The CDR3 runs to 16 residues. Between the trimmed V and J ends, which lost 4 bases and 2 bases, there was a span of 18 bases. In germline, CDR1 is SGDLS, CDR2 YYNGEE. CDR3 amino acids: CASSPGGGNLNYGYTF. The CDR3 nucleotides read TGTGCCAGCAGCCCCGGAGGGGGGAACCTAAACTATGGCTACACCTTC.

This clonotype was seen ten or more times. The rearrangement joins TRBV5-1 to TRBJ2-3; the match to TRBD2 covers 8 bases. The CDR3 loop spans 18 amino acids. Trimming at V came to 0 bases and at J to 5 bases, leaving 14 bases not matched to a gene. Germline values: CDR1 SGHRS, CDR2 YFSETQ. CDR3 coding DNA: TGCGCCAGCAGCTTGGGGCCCGGGGGGGCCGGAAATCAAGATACGCAGTATTTT. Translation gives CASSLGPGGAGNQDTQYF.